The source of this T cell receptor beta chain is a study of naive CD8 T cells in extremely preterm neonates. Findings and caveats of the study: Preterm neonates shared more CDR3 nucleotide sequences (approximately 2.7%) than older groups.

Assay: immunoSEQ multiplex PCR; the TCRdb copy retains only in-frame clones and omits some. The table shows roughly 7,900 clones, with roughly 98% occurring only once. Concerning this clone: Its antigen is undetermined.

Elective cesarean births at roughly 37-41 weeks, without labor or membrane rupture, supplied the cord blood. V shed 1 base and J 0 bases; nucleotides not matched to a gene: 8. Germline V CDR1 and CDR2: KGHSH, LQKENI. This CDR3 region has 18 residues. The V call is TRBV18, the J call TRBJ2-2, with 7 nucleotides matching TRBD1. This receptor was taken from a newborn in good health. What was sequenced was naive CD8+ T cells from cord blood. The CDR3 region is CASSPRDHRGPNTGELFF. The DNA of the CDR3 is TGTGCCAGCTCACCACGTGACCACAGGGGCCCGAACACCGGGGAGCTGTTTTTT.